The 5 T cell receptor beta chains below all came from one sample that was sequenced in a study of blood T cell repertoires in COVID-19. Method: immunoSEQ multiplex PCR; TCRdb's copy keeps in-frame clones and lacks some. This sample has around 55,000 clones, with about four fifths found just once. Material: peripheral blood. These receptors came from a human donor in a cohort sampled during active or convalescent COVID-19.

This clone was seen just once. This chain uses TRBV7-8 with TRBJ2-4; a weak D match, TRBD2 (5 bases). Germline values: CDR1 SGHVS, CDR2 FQNEAQ. V was clipped by 2 bases and J by 0 bases, with 11 bases between them. The length of the CDR3 is 16 residues. In DNA form, the CDR3 reads TGTGCCAGCAGCTTACGAGAGGACTTAGCCAAAAACATTCAGTACTTC. This sequence encodes CASSLREDLAKNIQYF.

The chain recombines TRBV19 with TRBJ1-2; D not resolved. The germline gives CDR1 LNHDA, CDR2 SQIVND (reference sequence). V was pared by 1 base and J by 4 bases, with 7 bases between. This CDR3 is 13 amino acids long. The chain's CDR3 is CASSIGATYGYTF. DNA of the CDR3: TGTGCCAGTAGTATAGGAGCTACCTATGGCTACACCTTC. Based on the CDR3 plus reference TRBV19 and TRBJ1-2, the full variable domain is DGGITQSPKYLFRKEGQNVTLSCEQNLNHDAMYWYRQDPGQGLRLIYYSQIVNDFQKGDIAEGYSVSREKKESFPLTVTSAQKNPTAFYLCASSIGATYGYTFGSGTRLTVV.

The rearrangement uses TRBV7-2 and TRBJ2-1; 10 bases match TRBD2. Germline V gene data show CDR1 as SGHTA and CDR2 as FQGNSA. The CDR3 sequence is 15 residues long. V shed 4 bases, J shed 4 bases, and the junction held 4 bases outside the gene matches. CDR3 sequence reads: CASSSTSGEYNEQFF. CDR3 DNA sequence: TGTGCCAGCAGCTCAACTAGCGGGGAATACAATGAGCAGTTCTTC.

This clone was found a few times. This chain connects TRBV7-2 to TRBJ1-5, with TRBD1 as a possible D gene (6 bases). The V gene lost 3 bases and the J gene lost 4 bases, with 13 bases spanning the gap. Germline CDR1 SGHTA, CDR2 FQGNSA. The CDR3 contains 15 residues. DNA of the CDR3: TGTGCCAGCAGCTTCGCGGGGGCCTCAAATCAGCCCCAGCATTTT. This sequence encodes CASSFAGASNQPQHF. The variable domain in full, with the rest retrieved from reference TRBV7-2 and TRBJ1-5, is GAGVSQSPSNKVTEKGKDVELRCDPISGHTALYWYRQSLGQGLEFLIYFQGNSAPDKSGLPSDRFSAERTGGSVSTLTIQRTQQEDSAVYLCASSFAGASNQPQHFGDGTRLSIL.

The rearrangement joins TRBV6-6 to TRBJ1-6; 8 nucleotides match TRBD1. The germline V gene encodes CDR1 MNHNY and CDR2 SVGAGI (reference sequence). This CDR3 is 15 amino acids long. The ends lost 1 base at V and 15 bases at J; junction bases unmatched: 11. The CDR3 reads CASSYLTGESMGLHF. In DNA, the CDR3 is TGTGCCAGCAGTTACTTGACAGGGGAGAGCATGGGCCTCCACTTT.